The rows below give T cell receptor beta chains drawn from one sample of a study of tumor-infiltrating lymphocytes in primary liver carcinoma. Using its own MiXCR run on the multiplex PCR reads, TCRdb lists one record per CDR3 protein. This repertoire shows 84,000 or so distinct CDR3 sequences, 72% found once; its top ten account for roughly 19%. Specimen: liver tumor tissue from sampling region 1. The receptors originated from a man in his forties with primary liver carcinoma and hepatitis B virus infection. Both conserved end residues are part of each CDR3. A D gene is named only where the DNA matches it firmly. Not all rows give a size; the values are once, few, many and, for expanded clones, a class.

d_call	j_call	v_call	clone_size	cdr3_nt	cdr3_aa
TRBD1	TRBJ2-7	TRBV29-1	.	TGTAGTGTAGACCCGGGACAGGGTTACGAGCAGTACTTC	CSVDPGQGYEQYF
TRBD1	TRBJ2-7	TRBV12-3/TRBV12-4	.	TGTGCCAGCAGTTTAAGAACAGGGGGCGATACCGAGCAGTACTTC	CASSLRTGGDTEQYF
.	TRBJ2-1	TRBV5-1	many	TGCGCCAGCAGATCGCCCCCCTACAATGAGCAGTTCTTC	CASRSPPYNEQFF
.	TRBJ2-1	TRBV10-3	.	TGTGCCATCCACCGGGAGAGGCCCTACAATGAGCAGTTCTTC	CAIHRERPYNEQFF
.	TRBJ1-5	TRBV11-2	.	TGTGCCAACAGCTTAAGTCCATTAGGGGATACGCAGCATTTT	CANSLSPLGDTQHF
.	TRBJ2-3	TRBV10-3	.	TGTGTCATCAGTGAACAGGGCGGCGATACGCGGTATTTT	CVISEQGGDTRYF
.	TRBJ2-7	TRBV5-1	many	TGCGCCAGCAGCTTGACAGAGGCTGGCGAGCAGTACTTC	CASSLTEAGEQYF
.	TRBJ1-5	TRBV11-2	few	TGTGTCAGCAGCACCGGACGGTCTCCCGAGCCCCAGCATTTT	CVSSTGRSPEPQHF
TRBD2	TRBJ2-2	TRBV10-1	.	TGCGCCAGCAGTGGGACTAGCGTGACGAACGGGGAGCTGTTTTTT	CASSGTSVTNGELFF
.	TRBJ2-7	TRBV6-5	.	TGTGCCAGTAGTTACTCGCTGACTATCGGATCCTACGAGCAGTACTTC	CASSYSLTIGSYEQYF
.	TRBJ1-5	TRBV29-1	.	TGCAGTGTCCGACTCGGGAGGTCCACAGATACGCAGCATTTT	CSVRLGRSTDTQHF
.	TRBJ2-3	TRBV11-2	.	TGTGTCAGCAGCCTAGGAGGCCCGGGCACAGATACGCAGTATTTT	CVSSLGGPGTDTQYF
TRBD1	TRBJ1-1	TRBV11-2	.	TGTGCCAGCAGCCCGGGGGTCAAGGGGGCGGCTAGCGACACTGAAGCTTTCTTT	CASSPGVKGAASDTEAFF
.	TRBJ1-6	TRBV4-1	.	TGCGCCAGCGGCCAAGATGGTACCGGACAGAATTCACCCCTCCATTTT	CASGQDGTGQNSPLHF
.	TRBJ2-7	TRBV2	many	TGTGCCAGCAGTGAAAGGCTTCTGGGATCTTACGAGCAGTACTTC	CASSERLLGSYEQYF
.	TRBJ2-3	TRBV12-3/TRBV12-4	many	TGTGCCAGCAGTTTTATGGAGGCCCACACAGATACGCAGTATTTT	CASSFMEAHTDTQYF
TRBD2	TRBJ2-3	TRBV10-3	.	TGTGCCGACAGTGCGTCCACCGGACTAGCGGGAGGGGTTATGCATGGAGATACGCAGTATTTT	CADSASTGLAGGVMHGDTQYF
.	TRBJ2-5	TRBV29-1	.	TGCAGTGTTGGTGGGAAGGCCGTTGAGACCCAGTACTTC	CSVGGKAVETQYF
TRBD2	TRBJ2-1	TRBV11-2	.	TGTGCCAACAGATCGGGACTAGCGGTCAATGAGCGGTTCTTC	CANRSGLAVNERFF
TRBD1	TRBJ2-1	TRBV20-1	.	TGCAGTGCAACGTCCGGGACAGTAGGAGACGGGCAGTTCTTC	CSATSGTVGDGQFF
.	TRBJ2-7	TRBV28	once	TGTCCCAGCAGTCCGACCCACGCACCTTACAAGCAGTACTTC	CPSSPTHAPYKQYF
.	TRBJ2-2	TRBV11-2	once	TGTGCCAGCAGCTTTGATCGGAACAGGGTCGGCACCGAGGAGCTGTTATTT	CASSFDRNRVGTEELLF
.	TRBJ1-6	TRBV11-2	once	TGTGCCAGCAGACAATATTCCGGGGGATGTTCACCCCTCCACTTT	CASRQYSGGCSPLHF
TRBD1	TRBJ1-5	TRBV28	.	TGTGCCAGCAGTCGGACAGGGGGTTTGGGGAATCGGCCCCAGCATTTT	CASSRTGGLGNRPQHF
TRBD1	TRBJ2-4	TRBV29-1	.	TGCAGCGCCCTCGGGACAGCCAAAAACAATCAGTATTTC	CSALGTAKNNQYF
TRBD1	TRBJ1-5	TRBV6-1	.	TGTGCCAGGGGAAATGACAGGGGAATTAGCAATCGACCCCAGCATTTT	CARGNDRGISNRPQHF
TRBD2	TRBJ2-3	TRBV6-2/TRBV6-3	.	TGTGCCAGTAGTTACGGACGGGGGGTCCTTAGGCAGTATTTT	CASSYGRGVLRQYF
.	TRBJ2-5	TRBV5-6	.	TGTGCCAGCAGCTTGACCGCTAGCAGAGAGGCCCAGTACTTC	CASSLTASREAQYF
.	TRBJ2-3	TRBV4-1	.	TGCGCCAACAGACCAGGGGCGGGGATAAGCACAGATACGCAGTATTTT	CANRPGAGISTDTQYF
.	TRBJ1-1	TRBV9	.	TGTGCCAACCCCATCGAACCTCCAGCGGGGGCTGAAGCTTTCTTT	CANPIEPPAGAEAFF
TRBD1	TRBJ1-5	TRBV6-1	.	TGTACCAGCAGTGACGGGACAGGGGAGTATCAGCCCCAGCATTTT	CTSSDGTGEYQPQHF
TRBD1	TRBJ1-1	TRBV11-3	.	TGTGCCAACTTAGCAGGGGGGACTGAAGCTTTCTTT	CANLAGGTEAFF
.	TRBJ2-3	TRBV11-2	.	TGCGCCAGCAGCCCGGGCTCACCGTCAGATACGCATTATTTT	CASSPGSPSDTHYF
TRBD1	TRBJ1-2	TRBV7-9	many	TGTGCCAGCAGCTCAACTGACAGGGGGCTGCCCTATGGCTACACCTTC	CASSSTDRGLPYGYTF
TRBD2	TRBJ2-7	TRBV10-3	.	TGTGCCATCAGTGTAGCCTTCAGCGGGAAACACTACGAGCACTACTTC	CAISVAFSGKHYEHYF
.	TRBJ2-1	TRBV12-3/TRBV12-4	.	TGTGCCGGCAGCTCGGTAAATCGGGAGAGGCCCTACGATGAGCAGTTCTTC	CAGSSVNRERPYDEQFF
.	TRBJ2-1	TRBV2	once	TGTGCCAGCTGTGACGACGGCAGGGGGGCTGGCAATAAGCAGTTCTTC	CASCDDGRGAGNKQFF
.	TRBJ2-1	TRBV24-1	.	TGTGCCACCAGTGAATGGTGGGGGAGCTCCTACAATGAGCAGTTCTTC	CATSEWWGSSYNEQFF
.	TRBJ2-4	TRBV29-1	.	TGCAGCGTTGAACTAATGGGCCTCGGCGGCAGTCAATACTTC	CSVELMGLGGSQYF
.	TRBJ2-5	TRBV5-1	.	TGCGCCAGCATCTACCTCAAGGGCGCGAGCGGAGAGACCCAATACTTC	CASIYLKGASGETQYF
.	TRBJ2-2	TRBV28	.	TGTGCCAGCAGTTTATGGCGGGGTGTAAACACCGGGGAGCTGTTTTTT	CASSLWRGVNTGELFF
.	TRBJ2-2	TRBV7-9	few	TGTACCAGCAGCTTAGCAGGAGTGGATGCCGGGGAGCTGTTTTTT	CTSSLAGVDAGELFF
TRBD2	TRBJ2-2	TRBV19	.	TGTGCCAGTACCATAAGGGGGACTAGCAGAAACACCGGGGAGCTGTTTTTT	CASTIRGTSRNTGELFF
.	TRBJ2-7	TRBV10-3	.	TGTGCCATCACTGCCCTTCCCCCGGGGCAGGGGTTCAGCGAGCAGTACTTC	CAITALPPGQGFSEQYF
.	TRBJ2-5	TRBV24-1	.	TGTGTCACCAGTGATACCGTCCAAGAGACCCAGTACTTC	CVTSDTVQETQYF
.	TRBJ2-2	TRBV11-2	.	TGTGCCAACAGCTTAGATCGAGGGGGAGTGCGCCCGAACACCTGGGAGTTGTCTTTT	CANSLDRGGVRPNTWELSF
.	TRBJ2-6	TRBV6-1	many	TGTGCCAGCAGTGAGGGGAGCTCTGGGGCCAACGTCCTGACTTTC	CASSEGSSGANVLTF
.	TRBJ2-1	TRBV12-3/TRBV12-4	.	TGTACTAGCAGTCTCTGGAGCCTGGGCAGGACCAATGAGCAGTTCTTC	CTSSLWSLGRTNEQFF
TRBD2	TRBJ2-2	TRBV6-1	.	TGTGTCAGCAGTGAAGCCGGAGTGGGGGGGAGAACCGGGGAGCTGTTTTTT	CVSSEAGVGGRTGELFF
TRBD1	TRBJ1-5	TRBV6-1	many	TGTGCCAGCAGTGAATTAGGGACAGGGGGCGATCAGCCCCAGCATTTT	CASSELGTGGDQPQHF
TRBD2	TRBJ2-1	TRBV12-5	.	TGTGCTAGTGGTCCCCCGGGACTAACGGGTTACAATGAGCAGTTCTTC	CASGPPGLTGYNEQFF
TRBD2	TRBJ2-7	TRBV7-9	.	TGTGTCAGCAGCAAGCGGGGGAGACAGGACTACGAGCAGTACTTC	CVSSKRGRQDYEQYF
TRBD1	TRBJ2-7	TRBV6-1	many	TGTGCCAGCATAAGACAGGGTGCCCACGAGCAGTACTTC	CASIRQGAHEQYF